This T cell receptor (beta chain) was captured in a study of CD8 T cells in ankylosing spondylitis (TCRdb year 2017). A note on the overall study: T cell receptor beta repertoires were profiled in healthy donors and ankylosing spondylitis patients so that disease-linked TCR variants could be found. The full study cohort was made up of about 24 ankylosing spondylitis patients and 95 to 130 healthy donors. Samples of peripheral blood were taken, and for ankylosing spondylitis patients, synovial fluid was collected as well. General study outcomes and caveats: A TCR beta motif of 7 or 8 highly homologous amino acid variants appeared characteristic of blood from ankylosing spondylitis patients. Some motif variants were previously reported in synovial fluid and blood of reactive arthritis patients, suggesting common disease-initiation mechanisms. Significant enrichment of the disease-linked clones was reported in matched synovial fluid samples from ankylosing spondylitis patients. A CD8+ phenotype was shown by the disease-linked clones, which were found at relatively low frequencies in peripheral blood.

There are 14 amino acids in the CDR3, from cysteine to phenylalanine inclusive. Left in the record is the CDR3 DNA by itself, 42 bases read in frame from the first base. The V and J ends are trimmed by 3 bases and 4 bases, leaving 13 bases between them. CDR1 and CDR2 are read off the germline V gene as SGHRS and YFSETQ. The data were produced on an Illumina HiSeq 2500. Quantitative 5'-RACE with molecular barcodes was used to prepare TCR beta libraries. Processing in the source paper ran as follows. A new computational method, built on a probabilistic model of VDJ rearrangement, was used to identify disease-linked TCR variants. TCRdb passed the public sequencing reads through fastp at Q25 and MiXCR, retaining productive beta sequences. Rows matching on CDR3 protein sequence are summarized as one entry with the most common DNA and genes. The V and J calls shown here were made by TCRdb, not taken from the authors' results. In this sample the table shows 700,000 to 850,000 distinct CDR3 sequences, approximately 12% of which occur a single time. The top ten constitute around 0.51% of the sample.

Comment on this clonotype: This receptor's antigen is unknown. No much larger clonotype is one base removed from it; base qualities were not supplied.

The sequence joins TRBV5-1 to TRBJ1-1; too little of a D gene remains to name it. The clonotype comes from a male donor with ankylosing spondylitis. The specimen sequenced was blood, either unsorted or a sorted T cell fraction (not recorded which). At the DNA level, the sequence is TGCGCCAGCAGCTCGGACCCCTCGGGCACTGAAGCTTTCTTT. The encoded protein is CASSSDPSGTEAFF.